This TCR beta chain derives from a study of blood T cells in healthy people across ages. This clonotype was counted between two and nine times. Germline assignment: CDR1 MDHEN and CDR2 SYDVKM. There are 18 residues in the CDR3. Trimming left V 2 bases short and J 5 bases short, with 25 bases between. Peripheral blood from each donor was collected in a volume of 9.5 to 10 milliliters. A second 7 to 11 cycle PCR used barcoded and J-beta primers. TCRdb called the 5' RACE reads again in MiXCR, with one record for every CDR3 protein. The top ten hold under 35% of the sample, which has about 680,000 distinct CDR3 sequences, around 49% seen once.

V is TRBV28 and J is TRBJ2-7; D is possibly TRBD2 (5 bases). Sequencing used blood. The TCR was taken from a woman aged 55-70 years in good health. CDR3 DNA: TGTGCCAGCAGTTTAAAGGTGTCCTCTGGGGAGATATTGGACGAGCAGTACTTC. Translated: CASSLKVSSGEILDEQYF.